Listed below are T cell receptor beta chains from one sample, sequenced in a study of vaccination and CD4 T cells after COVID-19. MiXCR, run by TCRdb on the PCR reads, gives a single entry per CDR3 protein. The table shows some 15,000 distinct CDR3 sequences, with 52% occurring only once. These receptors have no known antigen. Sequencing used CD4+ T cells from blood, cultured in vitro. The receptors derive from a human donor who had recovered from COVID-19. CDR3s include the opening cysteine and the closing phenylalanine or tryptophan. The order of the fields is D gene, J gene, V gene, clone size, CDR3 DNA, CDR3 protein. The D gene is left open where the match is weak. Clone size is given for some rows only: seen once, a few or many times, or a class if the clone is expanded.

NA	TRBJ1-5	TRBV25-1	NA	TGTGCCAGCAGTGAATCTTGGTGGGGGGGGAAGAATCAGCCCCAGCATTTT	CASSESWWGGKNQPQHF
NA	TRBJ2-5	TRBV4-2	NA	TGTGCCAGCAGCCAACGGGACTGGCAAAGAGAGACCCAGTACTTC	CASSQRDWQRETQYF
TRBD2	TRBJ2-7	TRBV11-1	NA	TGTGCCAGCAGCCCGGGACTAGCAGAATACGAGCAGTACTTC	CASSPGLAEYEQYF
NA	TRBJ2-7	TRBV6-1	few	TGTGCCAGCACCTCGGGGTACGTACGAGGCCCCTACGAGCAGTACTTC	CASTSGYVRGPYEQYF
NA	TRBJ2-7	TRBV6-2/TRBV6-3	NA	TGTGCCAGCAGTTACTCGACGGCGCGTTCTGGGGGGCACAGCGAGCAGTACTTC	CASSYSTARSGGHSEQYF
NA	TRBJ1-5	TRBV27	NA	TGTGCCAGCAAACCAGCCGGTAACAATCAGCCCCAGCATTTT	CASKPAGNNQPQHF
NA	TRBJ2-7	TRBV7-9	NA	TGTGCCAGCAGCTTAGCCGGGCTAGCAAGCGAGCAGTACTTC	CASSLAGLASEQYF
TRBD2	TRBJ2-1	TRBV6-5	NA	TGTGCCAGCAGTTACTCAGCGGGAGCTAGGAATGAGCAGTTCTTC	CASSYSAGARNEQFF
TRBD1	TRBJ1-1	TRBV27	NA	TGTGCCAGCAGGGGGACAGCAAACACTGAAGCTTTCTTT	CASRGTANTEAFF
TRBD2	TRBJ2-3	TRBV7-2	NA	TGTGCCAGCAGCCCGGGACTAGCGGGAAATACGCAGTATTTT	CASSPGLAGNTQYF
NA	TRBJ2-7	TRBV7-9	NA	TGTGCCAGCAGCCTCCAGGGTTACGAGCAGTACTTC	CASSLQGYEQYF
NA	TRBJ1-1	TRBV6-5	few	TGTGCCAGCAGTTACCCAGCCACTGAAGCTTTCTTT	CASSYPATEAFF
NA	TRBJ2-5	TRBV11-3	few	TGTGCCAGCAGCCCCCTGATCGGAGAGACCCAGTACTTC	CASSPLIGETQYF
TRBD2	TRBJ2-2	TRBV7-2	NA	TGTGCCAGCAGTGTAGCGGGAGGCCGCTTGAACACCGGGGAGCTGTTTTTT	CASSVAGGRLNTGELFF
NA	TRBJ1-1	TRBV7-9	NA	TGTGCCAGCAGCTTTCAGGGGCTCAACACTGAAGCTTTCTTT	CASSFQGLNTEAFF
NA	TRBJ1-2	TRBV30	NA	TGTGCCTGGGAGGACAGTGGTTTCTCGGGCTACACCTTC	CAWEDSGFSGYTF
TRBD2	TRBJ2-3	TRBV20-1	NA	TGCAGTGCTAGTGTATCTAGCGGGAGTTGGGGCACAGATACGCAGTATTTT	CSASVSSGSWGTDTQYF
TRBD1	TRBJ2-3	TRBV10-3	once	TGTGCCATCAGTGCTGGACAGGGGCGCACAGATACGCAGTATTTT	CAISAGQGRTDTQYF
TRBD2	TRBJ2-7	TRBV6-1	once	TGTGCCAGCAATGGAGCGGGAGGATTCTACGAGCAGTACTTC	CASNGAGGFYEQYF
NA	TRBJ2-3	TRBV20-1	few	TGCAGTGCTAGAACGACAGCAGATACGCAGTATTTT	CSARTTADTQYF
NA	TRBJ1-2	TRBV20-1	few	TGCAGTGCTAGTCCCCCTTCGGAGCCGGGACCCCGCTATGGCTACACCTTC	CSASPPSEPGPRYGYTF
TRBD2	TRBJ2-7	TRBV11-3	NA	TGTGCCAGCAGGGAGACTAGCGGTTCCTACGAGCAGTACTTC	CASRETSGSYEQYF
TRBD2	TRBJ2-3	TRBV9	NA	TGTGCCAGCAGCGGGGAGTGGGGGACTAGCGGCACAGATACGCAGTATTTT	CASSGEWGTSGTDTQYF
TRBD2	TRBJ2-1	TRBV6-2/TRBV6-3	NA	TGTGCCAGCAGTTGGACTAGCGGGAGCTCCTACAATGAGCAGTTCTTC	CASSWTSGSSYNEQFF
NA	TRBJ2-5	TRBV20-1	few	TGCAGTGCCCGTACGATGGGTAGTCGGGAGACCCAGTACTTC	CSARTMGSRETQYF
NA	TRBJ2-1	TRBV18	NA	TGTGCCAGCTCAGGGCACAGGGAGGTACAGTTCTTC	CASSGHREVQFF
NA	TRBJ2-5	TRBV7-2	few	TGTGCCAGCAGCTTAGAAACCGGGACAAATGGGGCCCAGTACTTC	CASSLETGTNGAQYF
NA	TRBJ1-2	TRBV11-3	NA	TGTGCCAGCAGCTTAGGTTCCGATGTCTACACCTTC	CASSLGSDVYTF
NA	TRBJ2-1	TRBV10-1	once	TGCGCCAGCAGCCCGGGACACCCTTGGGATGAGCAGTTCTTC	CASSPGHPWDEQFF
TRBD2	TRBJ2-5	TRBV5-4	once	TGTGCCAGCCATGGTAGCGGGAGAGAGACCCAGTACTTC	CASHGSGRETQYF
NA	TRBJ1-2	TRBV7-8	few	TGTGCCAGCAGCTTAGGGTCGGGAACAGGCCTTGGCTACACCTTC	CASSLGSGTGLGYTF
TRBD1	TRBJ1-3	TRBV12-3/TRBV12-4	NA	TGTGCCAGCAGTACCGGGACAGCCATACCCTACTCTGGAAACACCATATATTTT	CASSTGTAIPYSGNTIYF
NA	TRBJ2-1	TRBV6-2/TRBV6-3	NA	TGTGCCAGCAGTCCCCCTCCGGGAGCATCAAATAAGCAGTTCTTC	CASSPPPGASNKQFF
TRBD1	TRBJ2-3	TRBV27	few	TGTGCCAGCAGCCGCCTCCTAGGGGACAGTACCCCAGATACGCAGTATTTT	CASSRLLGDSTPDTQYF
NA	TRBJ2-7	TRBV20-1	NA	TGCAGTGCTAGAGGGATCGCAGGATTCTACGAGCAGTACTTT	CSARGIAGFYEQYF
NA	TRBJ1-2	TRBV24-1	NA	TGTGCCACCAGTGACCGGACAGCATATGGCTACACCTTC	CATSDRTAYGYTF
NA	TRBJ1-1	TRBV6-5	NA	TGTGCCAGCAGTTTGGGTAGTCCGAACACTGAAGCTTTCTTT	CASSLGSPNTEAFF
NA	TRBJ2-1	TRBV11-2	NA	TGTGCCAGCAGCAAAAGGACCGTTTCCTACAATGAGCAGTTCTTC	CASSKRTVSYNEQFF
TRBD1	TRBJ1-6	TRBV10-2	NA	TGCGCCAGCACTCCGACAGGGAGAAATTCACCCCTCCACTTT	CASTPTGRNSPLHF
NA	TRBJ2-5	TRBV12-3/TRBV12-4	once	TGTGCCAGCAGTTTAGCAGGAAAGGAGAGGGAGACCCAGTACTTC	CASSLAGKERETQYF
TRBD1	TRBJ1-1	TRBV10-2	NA	TGCGCCAGTTGGGCTAGACAGGGAGGGGAAGCTTTCTTT	CASWARQGGEAFF
TRBD1	TRBJ2-1	TRBV6-1	NA	TGTGCCAGCACGGGAAAGACAGGGGCGAGCTACAATGAGCAGTTCTTC	CASTGKTGASYNEQFF
TRBD1	TRBJ2-2	TRBV4-2	NA	TGTGCCAGCAGCAAAAGTCAGGGGGCAAGCACCGGGGAGCTGTTTTTT	CASSKSQGASTGELFF
TRBD1	TRBJ1-5	TRBV20-1	few	TGCAGTGCTGGAGAGAACAGGGGGATGGGGCCCCAGCATTTT	CSAGENRGMGPQHF
NA	TRBJ2-7	TRBV7-8	NA	TGTGCCAGCAGCTTAGCCGGAAGTCGTCGGCAGTACTTC	CASSLAGSRRQYF